This passage covers 11 T cell receptor beta chains from one sample sequenced in a study of T-cell memory formation after mild COVID-19. MiXCR was run by TCRdb on the 5' RACE reads, yielding one entry per CDR3 protein. The sample yields some 330,000 distinct CDR3 sequences, over 20% seen once. Material for sequencing was PBMCs or a T cell subset sorted from them (not recorded which). Every receptor here comes from an adult woman who had mild COVID-19 (a few samples of this study predate the infection). Cell type and time point are not known.

This clonotype occurred a few times. The J gene is TRBJ2-7, the V gene TRBV7-2; 8 nucleotides line up with TRBD2. Per germline, CDR1 SGHTA and CDR2 FQGNSA. The CDR3 runs 15 residues. V trimming: 3 bases; J trimming: 1 base; junction bases outside the gene matches: 5. The CDR3 loop reads CASSFRAGGSYEQYF. The CDR3 DNA reads as TGTGCCAGCAGCTTTCGCGCGGGAGGTTCCTACGAGCAGTACTTC. Filled out from reference TRBV7-2 and TRBJ2-7, the complete variable domain reads GAGVSQSPSNKVTEKGKDVELRCDPISGHTALYWYRQSLGQGLEFLIYFQGNSAPDKSGLPSDRFSAERTGGSVSTLTIQRTQQEDSAVYLCASSFRAGGSYEQYFGPGTRLTVT.

The V call is TRBV21-1, the J call TRBJ2-7; TRBD1, the D gene given by the table, was not confirmed from the DNA. TRBV21-1 is a pseudogene segment. This CDR3 has 17 residues. CDR3 coding DNA: TGTGCCAGCAGCAACGCCGTCGGACTCCTCCACCCCGGAGAGCAGTACTTC. Translating it yields CASSNAVGLLHPGEQYF.

The V and J genes are TRBV20-1 and TRBJ2-1, with D uncertain. Germline V CDR1 and CDR2: DFQATT, SNEGSKA (reference sequence). The CDR3 contains 12 residues. The V end lost 6 bases, the J end lost 4 bases, and 10 bases lay between the germline ends. The CDR3, as DNA: TGCAGTGCCCCGAGGCCGTACAATGAGCAGTTCTTC. This gives the protein CSAPRPYNEQFF.

V gene TRBV7-2 combines with J gene TRBJ2-7, with D perhaps TRBD2 (6 bases). V was clipped by 1 base and J by 1 base, with 11 bases between them. CDR1 is SGHTA, CDR2 FQGNSA, per germline. The CDR3 has 15 amino acids. DNA of the CDR3: TGTGCCAGCAGCTTAGGGGGAGGAGGGTCCTACGAGCAGTACTTC. Translation gives CASSLGGGGSYEQYF.

This clonotype has a handful of counts. J is TRBJ2-2 and V is TRBV2, with 9 bases matching TRBD1. The ends lost 4 bases at V and 4 bases at J; junction bases unmatched: 4. The CDR3 spans 15 residues. The V gene's germline CDR1 is SNHLY and CDR2 FYNNEI. CDR3 DNA: TGTGCCAGCAGTGTGGACAGGGGATCCACCGGGGAGCTGTTTTTT. This translates into CASSVDRGSTGELFF.

The rearrangement joins TRBV6-6 to TRBJ2-7; D gene uncertain. Germline CDR1 and CDR2: MNHNY and SVGAGI (reference sequence). The CDR3 spans 12 residues. V gave up 6 bases and J gave up 3 bases, with 9 bases separating them. CDR3 amino acids: CASSKTHYEQYF. Here the CDR3 DNA reads TGTGCCAGCAGCAAGACACACTACGAGCAGTACTTC.

This clonotype came up a few times. The CDR3 spells CASSITWRGEKLFF. CDR3 coding DNA: TGTGCCAGCAGTATTACCTGGAGGGGGGAAAAACTGTTTTTT. The chain is built from TRBV12-3 or TRBV12-4 and TRBJ1-4; D is possibly TRBD1 (6 bases). Trimming shortened V by 5 bases and J by 8 bases, and 15 bases separated the two germline ends. The CDR3 consists of 14 residues.

This clonotype has only a few counts. V gene TRBV4-3 combines with J gene TRBJ1-6, with D hard to call. This CDR3 has 16 amino acids. Germline CDR1 reads LGHNA; CDR2 reads YSLEER. V gave up 0 bases and J gave up 8 bases, with 14 bases separating them. The CDR3, as DNA: TGCGCCAGCAGCCAAGACGGCGTTGCCAAGGATTCACCCCTCCACTTT. Translated: CASSQDGVAKDSPLHF.

The table lists this clonotype with a few counts. V usage is TRBV24-1 and J usage is TRBJ2-3; a possible D gene is TRBD2 (5 bases). This CDR3 is built from 16 residues. Trimming left V 1 base short and J 7 bases short, with 17 bases between. The germline CDR1 and CDR2 sequences are KGHDR and SFDVKD. CDR3 region: CATSDFKGLGAHTQYF. The CDR3 bases are TGTGCCACCAGTGATTTTAAGGGCCTGGGAGCACATACGCAGTATTTT.

V is TRBV24-1 and J is TRBJ2-2; tentative D call: TRBD2 (6 bases). From germline, CDR1 is KGHDR and CDR2 SFDVKD. Trimming cost V 4 bases and J 7 bases, with 15 bases left between them. The CDR3 loop spans 15 amino acids. CDR3 amino acids: CATSDPSASGGELFF. CDR3 nucleotide sequence: TGTGCCACCAGTGACCCTAGCGCTTCTGGCGGGGAGCTGTTTTTT.

The sample holds a few counts of this clonotype. V gene TRBV12-3 or TRBV12-4 combines with J gene TRBJ2-3, with 7 bases that match TRBD1. V lost 3 bases, J lost 2 bases, and 2 bases stayed unmatched. CDR3 length: 14 amino acids. CDR3 region: CASSFGQATDTQYF. The CDR3 DNA is TGTGCCAGCAGTTTCGGACAGGCCACAGATACGCAGTATTTT.